This T cell receptor beta chain is from a study of T-cell memory formation after mild COVID-19. Turning to the study itself: TCR clusters were mostly confined to one donor each.

Using its own MiXCR run on the 5' RACE reads, TCRdb lists one record per CDR3 protein. The sample includes around 370,000 distinct CDR3 sequences, over 20% seen only once; the top ten take approximately 12%. This CDR3 spans 14 amino acids. Per the germline V gene, CDR1 is GTSNPN and CDR2 is SVGIG (reference sequence). Trimming took off 2 bases at V and 5 bases at J, with 12 bases between the two ends. About this clonotype: Antigen: not known.

The study, taken as a whole, reports: Clones that contracted clustered mainly in CM and EM if CD4+ and in EMRA if CD8+.

The receptor comes from an adult woman who had mild COVID-19 (a few samples of this study predate the infection). Cell type and time point are not known. Sequencing was done on a sample of PBMCs or a T cell subset sorted from them (not recorded which). This chain joins TRBV30 and TRBJ1-4; tentative D call: TRBD1 (5 bases). In DNA form, the CDR3 reads TGTGCCTGGAGTACCGGCAGGGACAATGAAAAACTGTTTTTT. The encoded protein is CAWSTGRDNEKLFF.